This is a list of T cell receptor beta chains from one sample in a study of blood T cell repertoires in COVID-19. The data were produced by immunoSEQ multiplex PCR, yet TCRdb's version contains in-frame clones alone and is incomplete. Of hundreds of thousands of clones listed, 80% are singletons. Sequenced sample: PBMCs or T cells enriched from blood (not recorded which). Every receptor here comes from a woman aged 40 to 50 with acute COVID-19. The CDR3 runs from the conserved cysteine through the conserved F or W. The D gene is left open where the match is weak. Not all rows give a size; the values are once, few, many and, for expanded clones, a class.

NA	TRBV25-1	TRBJ1-6	NA	CASSKGSYNSPLHF	TGTGCCAGCAGTAAGGGGTCCTATAATTCACCCCTCCACTTT
TRBD1	TRBV19	TRBJ1-2	many	CASSTPLDRTNYGYTF	TGTGCCAGTAGTACCCCTTTGGACAGGACTAACTATGGCTACACCTTC
NA	TRBV3-1/TRBV3-2	TRBJ2-7	NA	CASSQVRNSYEQYF	TGTGCCAGCAGCCAAGTCAGGAATTCCTACGAGCAGTACTTC
TRBD1	TRBV4-2	TRBJ1-4	NA	CASSQGEDRARSNEKLFF	TGTGCCAGCAGCCAAGGCGAGGACAGGGCTCGCTCTAATGAAAAACTGTTTTTT
NA	TRBV16	TRBJ2-5	NA	CASSQLGRAQETQYF	TGTGCCAGCAGCCAATTAGGCAGGGCTCAAGAGACCCAGTACTTC
TRBD2	TRBV2	TRBJ2-2	NA	CASAGERTNTGELFF	TGTGCCTCAGCGGGGGAGCGGACGAACACCGGGGAGCTGTTTTTT
NA	TRBV5-1	TRBJ2-5	NA	CASSLSPGTQYF	TGCGCCAGCAGCTTGTCCCCGGGGACCCAGTACTTC
NA	TRBV5-6	TRBJ2-7	once	CASTPTANQTYEQYF	TGTGCCAGCACTCCCACTGCGAACCAAACCTACGAGCAGTACTTC
NA	TRBV4-1	TRBJ1-2	NA	CASSQEQGPYGYTF	TGCGCCAGCAGCCAAGAACAGGGCCCTTATGGCTACACCTTC
NA	TRBV5-1	TRBJ1-6	NA	CASSFPGGDSPLHF	TGCGCCAGCAGCTTCCCAGGAGGGGATTCACCCCTCCACTTT
NA	TRBV30	TRBJ1-6	once	CAWHTRDREPLHF	TGTGCCTGGCATACTCGGGATAGGGAGCCCCTCCACTTT
TRBD1	TRBV5-1	TRBJ1-5	NA	CASSPTGGRQPQHF	TGCGCCAGCAGCCCGACAGGGGGACGTCAGCCCCAGCATTTT
NA	TRBV6-5	TRBJ1-6	few	CASSKQNSNSPLHF	TGTGCCAGCAGCAAACAGAATAGTAATTCACCCCTCCACTTT
NA	TRBV10-1	TRBJ1-6	NA	CASSESPDSPLHF	TGCGCCAGCAGTGAGTCCCCCGATTCACCCCTCCACTTT
TRBD1	TRBV9	TRBJ1-4	NA	CASSVDGQGREKLFF	TGTGCCAGCAGCGTAGACGGACAGGGGCGAGAAAAACTGTTTTTT
TRBD1	TRBV7-9	TRBJ1-1	NA	CASSRDRPNTEAFF	TGTGCCAGCAGCCGGGACAGGCCCAACACTGAAGCTTTCTTT